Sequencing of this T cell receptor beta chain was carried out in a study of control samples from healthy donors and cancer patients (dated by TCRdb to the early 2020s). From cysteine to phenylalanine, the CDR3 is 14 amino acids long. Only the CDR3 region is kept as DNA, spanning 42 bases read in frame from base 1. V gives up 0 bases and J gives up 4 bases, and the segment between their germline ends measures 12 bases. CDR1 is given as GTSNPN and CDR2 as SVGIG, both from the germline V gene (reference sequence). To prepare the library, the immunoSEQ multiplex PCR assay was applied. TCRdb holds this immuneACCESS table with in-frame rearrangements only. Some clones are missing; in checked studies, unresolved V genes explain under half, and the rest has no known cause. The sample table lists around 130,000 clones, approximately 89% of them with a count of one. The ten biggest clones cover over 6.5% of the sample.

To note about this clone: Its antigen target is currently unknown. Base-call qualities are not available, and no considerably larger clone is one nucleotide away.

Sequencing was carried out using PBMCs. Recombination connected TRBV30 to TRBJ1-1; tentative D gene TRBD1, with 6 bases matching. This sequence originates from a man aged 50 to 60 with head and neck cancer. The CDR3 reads CAWSVEGGITEAFF. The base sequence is TGTGCCTGGAGTGTAGAAGGGGGGATCACTGAAGCTTTCTTT.